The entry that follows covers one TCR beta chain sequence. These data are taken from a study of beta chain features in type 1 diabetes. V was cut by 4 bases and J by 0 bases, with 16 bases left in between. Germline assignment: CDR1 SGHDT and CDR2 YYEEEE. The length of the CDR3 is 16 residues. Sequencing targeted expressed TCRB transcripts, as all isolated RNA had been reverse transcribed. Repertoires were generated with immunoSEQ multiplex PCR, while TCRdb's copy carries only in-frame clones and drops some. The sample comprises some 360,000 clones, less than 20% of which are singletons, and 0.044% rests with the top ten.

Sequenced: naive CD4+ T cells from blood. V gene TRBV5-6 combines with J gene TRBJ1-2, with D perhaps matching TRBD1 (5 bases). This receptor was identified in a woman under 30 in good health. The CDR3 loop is CASSGGRTGANYGYTF. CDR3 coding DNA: TGTGCCAGCAGCGGAGGACGGACGGGGGCTAACTATGGCTACACCTTC.